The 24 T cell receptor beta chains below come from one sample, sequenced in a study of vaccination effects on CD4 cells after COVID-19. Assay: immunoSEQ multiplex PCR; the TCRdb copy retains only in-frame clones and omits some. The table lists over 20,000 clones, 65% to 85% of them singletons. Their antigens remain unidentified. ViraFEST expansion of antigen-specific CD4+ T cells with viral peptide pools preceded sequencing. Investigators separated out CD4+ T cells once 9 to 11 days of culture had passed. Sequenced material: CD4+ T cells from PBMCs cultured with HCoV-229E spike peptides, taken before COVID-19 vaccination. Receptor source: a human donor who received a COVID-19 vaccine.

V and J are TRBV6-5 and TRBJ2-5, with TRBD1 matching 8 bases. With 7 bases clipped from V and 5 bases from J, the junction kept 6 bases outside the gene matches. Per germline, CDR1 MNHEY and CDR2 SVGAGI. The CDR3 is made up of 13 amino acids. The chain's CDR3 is CASTMDREETQYF. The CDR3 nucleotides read TGTGCCAGCACCATGGACAGGGAGGAGACCCAGTACTTC.

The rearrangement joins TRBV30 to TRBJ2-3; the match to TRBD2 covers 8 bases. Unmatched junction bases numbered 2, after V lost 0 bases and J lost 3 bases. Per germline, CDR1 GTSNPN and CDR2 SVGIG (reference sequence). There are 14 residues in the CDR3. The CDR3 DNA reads TGTGCCTGGAGTGTACGCGGGGGGACAGATACGCAGTATTTT. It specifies CAWSVRGGTDTQYF.

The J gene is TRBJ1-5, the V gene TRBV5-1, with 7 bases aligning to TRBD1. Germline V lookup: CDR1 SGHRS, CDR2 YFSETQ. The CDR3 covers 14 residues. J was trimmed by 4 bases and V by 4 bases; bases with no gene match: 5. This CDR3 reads CASSQGQPNQPQHF. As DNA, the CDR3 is TGCGCCAGCAGCCAGGGACAGCCTAATCAGCCCCAGCATTTT.

The CDR3 spells CASSKQEDRSSWTF. The CDR3 DNA follows: TGTGCCAGTAGTAAACAGGAGGACAGGTCGTCGTGGACCTTC. V is TRBV19 and J is TRBJ1-2; 7 bases map to TRBD1. CDR1 and CDR2 (germline): LNHDA, SQIVND (reference sequence). The CDR3 spans 14 residues. The junction had 16 bases not matched to a gene; V was cut back by 4 bases and J by 14 bases.

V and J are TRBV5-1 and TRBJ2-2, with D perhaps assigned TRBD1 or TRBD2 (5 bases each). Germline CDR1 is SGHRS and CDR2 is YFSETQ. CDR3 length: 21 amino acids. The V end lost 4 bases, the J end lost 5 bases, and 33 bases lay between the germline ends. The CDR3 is CASSSGGARRSQYTLTGELFF. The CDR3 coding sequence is TGCGCCAGCAGCAGTGGGGGTGCGAGGAGGAGTCAATATACCCTAACCGGGGAGCTGTTTTTT.

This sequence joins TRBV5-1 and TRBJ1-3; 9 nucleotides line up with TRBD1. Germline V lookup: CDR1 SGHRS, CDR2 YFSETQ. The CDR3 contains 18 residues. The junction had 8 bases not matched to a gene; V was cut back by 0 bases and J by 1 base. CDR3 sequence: CASSLVQGAIGSGNTIYF. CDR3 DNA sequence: TGCGCCAGCAGCTTGGTACAGGGGGCGATTGGATCTGGAAACACCATATATTTT.

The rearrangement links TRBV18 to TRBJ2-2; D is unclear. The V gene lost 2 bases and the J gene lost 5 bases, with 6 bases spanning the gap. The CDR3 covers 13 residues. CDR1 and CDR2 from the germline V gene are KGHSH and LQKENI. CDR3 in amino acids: CASSPGQTGELFF. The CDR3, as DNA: TGTGCCAGCTCACCAGGCCAAACCGGGGAGCTGTTTTTT.

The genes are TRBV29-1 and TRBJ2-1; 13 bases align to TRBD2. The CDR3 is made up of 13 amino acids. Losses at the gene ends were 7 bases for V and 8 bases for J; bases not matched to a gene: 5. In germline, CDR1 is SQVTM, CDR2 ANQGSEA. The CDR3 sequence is CSGRLAGGHEQFF. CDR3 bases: TGCAGCGGAAGACTAGCGGGAGGTCATGAGCAGTTCTTC.

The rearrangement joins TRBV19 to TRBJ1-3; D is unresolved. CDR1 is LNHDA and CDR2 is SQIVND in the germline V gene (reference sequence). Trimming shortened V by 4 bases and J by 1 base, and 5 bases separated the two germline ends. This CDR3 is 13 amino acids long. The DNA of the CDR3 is TGTGCCAGTAGTAGCCATTCTGGAAACACCATATATTTT. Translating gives CASSSHSGNTIYF. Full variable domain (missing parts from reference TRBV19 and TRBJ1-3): DGGITQSPKYLFRKEGQNVTLSCEQNLNHDAMYWYRQDPGQGLRLIYYSQIVNDFQKGDIAEGYSVSREKKESFPLTVTSAQKNPTAFYLCASSSHSGNTIYFGEGSWLTVV.

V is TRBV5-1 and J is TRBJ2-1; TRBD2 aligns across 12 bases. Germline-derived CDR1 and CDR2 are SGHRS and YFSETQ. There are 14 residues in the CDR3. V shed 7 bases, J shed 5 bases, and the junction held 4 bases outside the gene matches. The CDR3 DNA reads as TGCGCCAGCCGGACTAGCGGGGAGAACAATGAGCAGTTCTTC. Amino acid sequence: CASRTSGENNEQFF.

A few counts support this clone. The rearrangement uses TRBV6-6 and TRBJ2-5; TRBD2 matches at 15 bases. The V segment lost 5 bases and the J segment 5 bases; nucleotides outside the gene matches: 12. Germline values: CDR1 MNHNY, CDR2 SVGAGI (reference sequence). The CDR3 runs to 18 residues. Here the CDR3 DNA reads TGTGCCAGCAGTCCCGGACTAGCGGGAGGGCCGAGTTGGGAGACCCAGTACTTC. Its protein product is CASSPGLAGGPSWETQYF.

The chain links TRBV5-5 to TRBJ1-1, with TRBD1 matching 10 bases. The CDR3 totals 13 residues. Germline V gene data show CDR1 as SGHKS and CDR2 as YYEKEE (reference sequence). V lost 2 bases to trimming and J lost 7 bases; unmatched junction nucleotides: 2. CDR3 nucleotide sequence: TGTGCCAGCAGCTTTGACAGGGGGCGTGAAGCTTTCTTT. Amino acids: CASSFDRGREAFF.

This CDR3 is CASSLDVGGTEAFF. DNA of the CDR3: TGCGCCAGCAGCTTGGATGTAGGGGGCACTGAAGCTTTCTTT. The chain links TRBV5-1 to TRBJ1-1; tentative D call: TRBD1 (6 bases). Trimming left V 0 bases short and J 4 bases short, with 10 bases between. The CDR3 extends over 14 amino acids. Germline V gene data show CDR1 as SGHRS and CDR2 as YFSETQ.

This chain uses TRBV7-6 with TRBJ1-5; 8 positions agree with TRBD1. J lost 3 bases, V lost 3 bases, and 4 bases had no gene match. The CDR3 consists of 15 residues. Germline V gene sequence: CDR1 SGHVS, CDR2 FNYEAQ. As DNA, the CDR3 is TGTGCCAGCAGCTTCGACAGGGGACCCAATCAGCCCCAGCATTTT. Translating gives CASSFDRGPNQPQHF.

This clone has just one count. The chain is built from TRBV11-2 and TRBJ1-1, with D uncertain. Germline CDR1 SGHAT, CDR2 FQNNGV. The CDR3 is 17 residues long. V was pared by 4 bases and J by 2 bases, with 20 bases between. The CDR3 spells CASSSPGIPGRNTEAFF. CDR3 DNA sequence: TGTGCCAGCAGCTCGCCCGGAATCCCAGGCCGCAACACTGAAGCTTTCTTT.

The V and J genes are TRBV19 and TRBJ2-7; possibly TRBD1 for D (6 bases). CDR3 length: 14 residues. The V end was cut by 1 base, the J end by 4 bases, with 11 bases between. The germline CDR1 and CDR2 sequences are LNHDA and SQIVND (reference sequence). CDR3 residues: CASSIGTDLYEQYF. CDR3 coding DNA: TGTGCCAGTAGTATAGGGACAGATCTGTACGAGCAGTACTTC.

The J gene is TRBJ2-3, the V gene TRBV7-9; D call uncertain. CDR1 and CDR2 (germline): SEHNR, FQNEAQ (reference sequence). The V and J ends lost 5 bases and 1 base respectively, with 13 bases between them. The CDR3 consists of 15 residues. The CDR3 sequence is CASSPKGIGTDTQYF. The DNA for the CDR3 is TGTGCCAGCAGCCCCAAAGGTATCGGCACAGATACGCAGTATTTT.

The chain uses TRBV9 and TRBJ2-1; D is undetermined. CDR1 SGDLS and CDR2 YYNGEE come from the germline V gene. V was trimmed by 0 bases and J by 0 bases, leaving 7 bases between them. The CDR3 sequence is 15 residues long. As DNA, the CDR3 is TGTGCCAGCAGCGTAGTGGCAGACTCCTACAATGAGCAGTTCTTC. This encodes CASSVVADSYNEQFF.

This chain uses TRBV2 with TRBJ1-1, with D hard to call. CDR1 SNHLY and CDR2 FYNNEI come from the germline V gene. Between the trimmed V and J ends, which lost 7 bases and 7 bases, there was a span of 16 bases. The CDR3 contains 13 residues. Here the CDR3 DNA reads TGTGCCAGCATTCAGACCGCATCGGGTGAAGCTTTCTTT. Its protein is CASIQTASGEAFF.

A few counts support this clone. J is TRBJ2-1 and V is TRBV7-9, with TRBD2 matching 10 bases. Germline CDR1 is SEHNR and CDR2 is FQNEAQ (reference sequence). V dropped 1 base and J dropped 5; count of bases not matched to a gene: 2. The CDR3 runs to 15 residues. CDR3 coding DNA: TGTGCCAGCAGCTTAGAGCGGGGGGGACACAATGAGCAGTTCTTC. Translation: CASSLERGGHNEQFF.

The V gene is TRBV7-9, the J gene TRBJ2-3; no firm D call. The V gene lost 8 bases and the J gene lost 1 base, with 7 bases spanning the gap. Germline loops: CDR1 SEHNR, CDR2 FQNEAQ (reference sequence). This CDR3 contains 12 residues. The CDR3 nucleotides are TGTGCCAGCGGAGACGGCACAGATACGCAGTATTTT. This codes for CASGDGTDTQYF.

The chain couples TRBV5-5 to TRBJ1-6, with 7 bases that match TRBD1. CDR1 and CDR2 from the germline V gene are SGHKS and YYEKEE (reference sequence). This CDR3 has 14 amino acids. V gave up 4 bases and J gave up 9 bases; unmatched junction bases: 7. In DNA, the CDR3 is TGTGCCAGCAGCGAGACAGGGAAGGGTTCACCCCTCCACTTT. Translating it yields CASSETGKGSPLHF.

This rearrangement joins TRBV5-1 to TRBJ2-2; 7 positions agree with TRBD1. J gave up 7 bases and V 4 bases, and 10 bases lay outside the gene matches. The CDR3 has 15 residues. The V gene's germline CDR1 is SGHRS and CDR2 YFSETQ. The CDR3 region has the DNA TGCGCCAGCAGCCTCCAGGACAGGCCGGACGGGGAGCTGTTTTTT. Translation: CASSLQDRPDGELFF.

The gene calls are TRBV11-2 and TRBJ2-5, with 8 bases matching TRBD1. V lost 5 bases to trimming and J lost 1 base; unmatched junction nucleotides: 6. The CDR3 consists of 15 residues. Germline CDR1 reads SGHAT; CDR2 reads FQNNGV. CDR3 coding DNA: TGTGCCAGCAGCACGAGGACAGGGATCCAAGAGACCCAGTACTTC. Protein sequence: CASSTRTGIQETQYF.